Below are 22 T cell receptor beta chains sequenced from a single sample in a study of T cell responses to AZD1222 COVID-19 vaccine. The table came from immunoSEQ multiplex PCR; TCRdb's copy has only in-frame clones and leaves some out. The profile shows roughly 120,000 clones, 70% to 90% of them singletons. Sample: peripheral blood, taken on day 0 of AZD1222 vaccination. These TCRs come from an adult in good health.

This clone showed up just once. This chain connects TRBV19 to TRBJ2-7; possible D gene TRBD1, 7 bases. There are 16 residues in the CDR3. Trimming removed 5 bases at V and 7 bases at J, with 24 bases between. Per the germline V gene, CDR1 is LNHDA and CDR2 is SQIVND (reference sequence). CDR3 DNA sequence: TGTGCCAGTAGTCTTCGGGGACAGCTCCTAGCGTTGGAGCAGTACTTC. Translating it yields CASSLRGQLLALEQYF.

The chain employs TRBV19 and TRBJ1-2; perhaps TRBD1 as D (6 bases). V shed 4 bases and J shed 4 bases, with 19 bases lying between them. CDR3 length: 16 residues. Germline V gene sequence: CDR1 LNHDA, CDR2 SQIVND (reference sequence). The CDR3 loop is CASSRREGGRIYGYTF. DNA of the CDR3: TGTGCCAGTAGTAGGAGGGAAGGGGGACGGATCTATGGCTACACCTTC.

This clone appeared a single time. This sequence joins TRBV27 and TRBJ1-4; a possible D gene is TRBD1 (6 bases). Germline V gene sequence: CDR1 MNHEY, CDR2 SMNVEV (reference sequence). Trimming shortened V by 7 bases and J by 0 bases, and 21 bases separated the two germline ends. The CDR3 loop spans 18 amino acids. The CDR3: CASMSGGQPLATNEKLFF. The CDR3 DNA is TGTGCCAGCATGTCCGGGGGACAACCTCTTGCAACTAATGAAAAACTGTTTTTT.

The chain joins TRBV3-1 (or the pseudogene TRBV3-2) to TRBJ2-5; perhaps TRBD2 as D (7 bases). From germline, CDR1 is LGHDT and CDR2 YNNKEL (reference sequence). The CDR3 consists of 14 residues. Deletions cut 3 bases from V and 5 bases from J, with 13 bases between. The CDR3, as DNA: TGTGCCAGCAGCCAGAGGGGGGGGCACGAGACCCAGTACTTC. This gives the protein CASSQRGGHETQYF.

The chain carries TRBV2 and TRBJ2-5; TRBD1 agrees at 7 bases. V was pared by 7 bases and J by 1 base, with 3 bases of the junction left unmatched. The CDR3 runs to 13 residues. Germline V CDR1 and CDR2: SNHLY, FYNNEI. CDR3 amino acids: CASKGTAQETQYF. The CDR3 coding sequence is TGTGCCAGCAAAGGGACAGCCCAAGAGACCCAGTACTTC.

This chain joins TRBV7-8 and TRBJ1-6; tentatively, D is TRBD1 (5 bases). The CDR3 covers 17 residues. Germline CDR1 reads SGHVS; CDR2 reads FQNEAQ. The V end lost 4 bases, the J end lost 8 bases, and 21 bases lay between the germline ends. CDR3 region: CASSSGPTSQGDSPLHF. The CDR3 DNA sequence: TGTGCCAGCAGCTCCGGACCTACGAGCCAAGGGGATTCACCCCTCCACTTT.

The CDR3 coding sequence is TGTGCCAGCAGCCTGCCGGGAGGTAGCGGGCTCTACGAGCAGTACTTC. It specifies CASSLPGGSGLYEQYF. This sequence joins TRBV5-4 and TRBJ2-7; 7 bases align to TRBD2. The V gene end was trimmed by 4 bases and the J gene end by 3 bases; junction bases not matched to a gene: 13. This CDR3 spans 16 amino acids. Germline lookup yields CDR1 SGHNT and CDR2 YYREEE (reference sequence).

A single count supports this clone. The chain couples TRBV6-5 to TRBJ2-7; TRBD1 agrees at 7 bases. Germline values: CDR1 MNHEY, CDR2 SVGAGI. This CDR3 is built from 11 residues. The CDR3: CAVTGTYEQYF. The CDR3 DNA is TGTGCTGTGACAGGGACCTACGAGCAGTACTTC.

A few counts support this clone. The chain combines TRBV24-1 with TRBJ1-2; D is possibly TRBD1 (6 bases). The CDR3 length is 14 residues. The V gene lost 4 bases and the J gene lost 3 bases, with 11 bases spanning the gap. Germline-derived CDR1 and CDR2 are KGHDR and SFDVKD. CDR3 nucleotide sequence: TGTGCCACCAGTGAACATGGACAGCACTATGGCTACACCTTC. Amino acids: CATSEHGQHYGYTF.

This chain joins TRBV3-1 (or the pseudogene TRBV3-2) and TRBJ2-7; no reliable D call. Germline CDR1 reads LGHDT; CDR2 reads YNNKEL (reference sequence). V lost 0 bases and J 8 bases, leaving 8 bases between the germline ends. The CDR3 length is 12 residues. CDR3 in amino acids: CASSQEDVQQYF. DNA of the CDR3: TGTGCCAGCAGCCAAGAGGATGTCCAGCAGTACTTC.

This chain connects TRBV19 to TRBJ2-7; tentative D call: TRBD2 (6 bases). The V gene lost 9 bases and the J gene lost 2 bases, with 26 bases spanning the gap. Germline V lookup: CDR1 LNHDA, CDR2 SQIVND (reference sequence). CDR3 length: 17 residues. CDR3 loop: CASSSREGNKIAYEQYF. CDR3 in DNA: TGTGCCAGCTCATCGCGGGAAGGAAATAAAATAGCCTACGAGCAGTACTTC.

The CDR3 nucleotides are TGTGCCGGGGGACTAGCGTACAATGAGCAGTTCTTC. Its translation: CAGGLAYNEQFF. The chain uses TRBV2 and TRBJ2-1; TRBD2 matches at 10 bases. Germline-derived CDR1 and CDR2 are SNHLY and FYNNEI. This CDR3 contains 12 residues. Unmatched junction bases numbered 2, after V lost 11 bases and J lost 4 bases.

In this sample, this clone turned up once. This sequence joins TRBV24-1 and TRBJ2-5; 7 bases are shared with TRBD1. Germline values: CDR1 KGHDR, CDR2 SFDVKD. Trimming took 4 bases from V and 5 from J; bases not matched to a gene: 9. The CDR3 length is 15 residues. Here the CDR3 reads CATSDLTGRGETQYF. The CDR3 region has the DNA TGTGCCACCAGTGACTTGACAGGGAGAGGGGAGACCCAGTACTTC.

V and J are TRBV19 and TRBJ2-1; TRBD1 is a possible D gene (6 bases). Trimming shortened V by 5 bases and J by 6 bases, and 14 bases separated the two germline ends. The V gene's germline CDR1 is LNHDA and CDR2 SQIVND (reference sequence). This CDR3 contains 14 residues. The CDR3 loop is CASSLWDNGNEQFF. In nucleotides, the CDR3 is TGTGCCAGTAGTCTCTGGGACAATGGCAATGAGCAGTTCTTC. The full variable domain, with the rest looked up from reference TRBV19 and TRBJ2-1, is DGGITQSPKYLFRKEGQNVTLSCEQNLNHDAMYWYRQDPGQGLRLIYYSQIVNDFQKGDIAEGYSVSREKKESFPLTVTSAQKNPTAFYLCASSLWDNGNEQFFGPGTRLTVL.

The V gene is TRBV9, the J gene TRBJ1-2, with D unclear. Germline-derived CDR1 and CDR2 are SGDLS and YYNGEE. V was shortened by 2 bases and J by 3 bases, with 8 bases between the two germline ends. CDR3 size: 13 residues. Here the CDR3 reads CASSVDGYYGYTF. The CDR3, as DNA: TGTGCCAGCAGCGTCGACGGTTACTATGGCTACACCTTC.

This chain connects TRBV19 to TRBJ1-2, with D possibly TRBD1 on 6 matching bases. From germline, CDR1 is LNHDA and CDR2 SQIVND (reference sequence). Trimming took off 5 bases at V and 2 bases at J, with 15 bases between the two ends. The CDR3 contains 15 residues. The DNA for the CDR3 is TGTGCCAGTAGTCGCGGACAGTCCAGAAACTATGGCTACACCTTC. Its protein product is CASSRGQSRNYGYTF.

This clone was found once. This chain uses TRBV27 with TRBJ1-3; 7 nucleotides align to TRBD1. Germline CDR1 and CDR2: MNHEY and SMNVEV (reference sequence). The ends lost 6 bases at V and 4 bases at J; junction bases unmatched: 9. The CDR3 has 15 amino acids. The CDR3 region has the DNA TGTGCCAGCAGGCTCGACTCGGGACAGGGAAACACCATATATTTT. It translates to CASRLDSGQGNTIYF.

The rearrangement joins TRBV10-3 to TRBJ2-1; D is possibly TRBD2 (6 bases). V was cut by 10 bases and J by 6 bases, with 19 bases left in between. The CDR3 contains 14 residues. CDR1 and CDR2 (germline): ENHRY, SYGVKD. For the CDR3, the DNA is TGTGCCACCTCCCCTTCGGGGGTGGTCAATGAGCAGTTCTTC. It codes for CATSPSGVVNEQFF.

The genes are TRBV2 and TRBJ1-3; D not certain. This CDR3 has 12 amino acids. V was clipped by 7 bases and J by 5 bases, with 9 bases between them. CDR1 SNHLY and CDR2 FYNNEI come from the germline V gene. CDR3 residues: CASIGVRNTIYF. CDR3 bases: TGTGCCAGCATCGGGGTGAGAAACACCATATATTTT.

The rearrangement joins TRBV7-2 to TRBJ1-1; D remains unclear. Trimming stripped 1 base from V and 1 base from J, with 4 bases between. Germline V gene data show CDR1 as SGHTA and CDR2 as FQGNSA. The CDR3 length is 13 residues. The CDR3 region is CASSLGQNTEAFF. The CDR3 bases are TGTGCCAGCAGCTTAGGACAGAACACTGAAGCTTTCTTT. The entire variable domain, with the rest obtained from reference TRBV7-2 and TRBJ1-1, is as follows: GAGVSQSPSNKVTEKGKDVELRCDPISGHTALYWYRQSLGQGLEFLIYFQGNSAPDKSGLPSDRFSAERTGGSVSTLTIQRTQQEDSAVYLCASSLGQNTEAFFGQGTRLTVV.

A note on this clone: This CDR3 is also generated by other DNA sequences in the sample. V usage is TRBV12-3 or TRBV12-4 and J usage is TRBJ2-5; 8 bases align to TRBD1. The trim removed 5 bases at V and 4 bases at J, leaving 3 bases unmatched. This CDR3 contains 13 residues. In DNA form, the CDR3 reads TGTGCCAGCAGTGATGACAGGGGAGAGACCCAGTACTTC. Translating gives CASSDDRGETQYF.

The chain links TRBV5-1 to TRBJ2-6; possible D gene TRBD2, 6 bases. This CDR3 has 18 amino acids. Trimming took 5 bases from V and 0 from J, leaving 18 bases between them. Germline CDR1 and CDR2: SGHRS and YFSETQ. DNA for the CDR3: TGCGCCAGCAGTCGGGACTCCTCCTCTCTCTCTGGGGCCAACGTCCTGACTTTC. Translated, it gives CASSRDSSSLSGANVLTF.